These T cell receptor beta chains were read from a single sample in a study of breast tumors, draining lymph nodes, adjacent tissues. TCRdb re-called the multiplex PCR reads through MiXCR, storing one row per CDR3 protein. Here the sample spans 50,000 to 55,000 distinct CDR3 sequences, roughly two fifths being singletons. The specimen sequenced was breast tumor tissue. The source is a female donor with breast cancer. Some clones in this sample may be carry-over from other donors' samples. The CDR3 runs from the conserved cysteine through the conserved F or W.

J gene,V gene,CDR3 protein
TRBJ2-3,TRBV20-1,CSAREFPLAFGTDTQYF
TRBJ1-3,TRBV20-1,CSARLSGFGNTIHF
TRBJ2-7,TRBV13,CASSLVPGEQYF
TRBJ2-7,TRBV30,CAWSTGYGYEQYF
TRBJ2-1,TRBV4-3,CASSQELLAGRNEQFF
TRBJ2-1,TRBV12-3/TRBV12-4,CASGLSGARDEQFF
TRBJ2-7,TRBV12-3/TRBV12-4,CASSPGQGATYEQYF
TRBJ2-5,TRBV7-3,CVSSPRDGETQYF
TRBJ1-6,TRBV5-1,CASSPDRGSPLHF
TRBJ1-4,TRBV10-3,CAISESRGLNNEKLFF
TRBJ1-5,TRBV29-1,CSVQQDKGKNSNQPQHF
TRBJ2-5,TRBV10-3,CAIRAWTSGRETQYF
TRBJ2-3,TRBV6-5,CASSSLVSDTQYF
TRBJ2-2,TRBV7-3,CASRENTGELFF
TRBJ2-5,TRBV7-8,CASTYGGRGPTTQYF
TRBJ2-2,TRBV5-6,CASSFARELFF
TRBJ2-2,TRBV9,CTSSVEYRNTGELFF
TRBJ2-1,TRBV7-2,CASSLAPSQIYNEQFF
TRBJ1-2,TRBV5-6,CASSTRVSGYTF
TRBJ2-7,TRBV9,CASSEGLGSSYGQYF
TRBJ2-2,TRBV19,CASSNAQTYTGELFF
TRBJ2-2,TRBV5-1,CATKAAGGAGRTGELFF
TRBJ2-1,TRBV9,CASSVGTGGYNEQFF
TRBJ2-3,TRBV4-3,CASSQEDRIGDTQYF
TRBJ2-7,TRBV5-5,CASIQGPGDNEQYF
TRBJ2-3,TRBV2,CASSEGDTSGRRGTQYF
TRBJ1-5,TRBV10-2,CASSEKKGQGNQPQHF
TRBJ2-5,TRBV20-1,CSASGGKGRGETQYF